These 27 T cell receptor beta chains were sequenced from one sample in a study of cytomegalovirus exposure and HLA in healthy donors. Primers for the PCR totalled 60 Vbeta and 13 Jbeta. Data came from immunoSEQ multiplex PCR; TCRdb stores just in-frame clones and leaves some out. This table holds about 51,000 clones. Sequencing used PBMCs. All receptors come from a man in his forties in good health and CMV-seropositive.

The chain has TRBV21-1 and TRBJ2-7; the table's D call, TRBD2, was not checked against the DNA. TRBV21-1 is recorded as a pseudogene. The CDR3 is 15 amino acids. CDR3 region: CASRPTSGVPYEQYF. In DNA form, the CDR3 reads TGTGCCAGCAGGCCCACTAGCGGAGTCCCCTACGAGCAGTACTTC.

The chain recombines TRBV19 with TRBJ2-2, with TRBD2 matching 12 bases. The V segment lost 10 bases and the J segment 8 bases; nucleotides outside the gene matches: 8. The V gene's germline CDR1 is LNHDA and CDR2 SQIVND (reference sequence). This CDR3 spans 14 amino acids. The CDR3 DNA follows: TGTGCCACCTCGACTAGCGGGAGTACGGGGGAGCTGTTTTTT. The encoded protein is CATSTSGSTGELFF.

This chain connects TRBV30 to TRBJ2-7; weak D call: TRBD1 (5 bases). The V gene lost 3 bases and the J gene lost 5 bases, with 11 bases spanning the gap. Germline lookup yields CDR1 GTSNPN and CDR2 SVGIG (reference sequence). The CDR3 has 12 amino acids. In DNA, the CDR3 is TGTGCCTGGAGCCACAGGACGGACGAGCAGTACTTC. Protein: CAWSHRTDEQYF.

The chain combines TRBV28 with TRBJ2-5, with 8 positions matching TRBD1. CDR3 length: 12 residues. The junction had 3 bases not matched to a gene; V was cut back by 6 bases and J by 6 bases. Looked up from germline, CDR1 is MDHEN and CDR2 is SYDVKM. In nucleotides, the CDR3 is TGTGCCAGCAGGACAGGGGTAAAGACCCAGTACTTC. The encoded protein is CASRTGVKTQYF.

The V and J genes are TRBV5-1 and TRBJ1-1, with TRBD1 identical over 7 bases. CDR3 length: 16 amino acids. V gave up 2 bases and J gave up 1 base; unmatched junction bases: 8. Per the germline V gene, CDR1 is SGHRS and CDR2 is YFSETQ. The CDR3 loop reads CASSFSMTGSNTEAFF. The CDR3 DNA is TGCGCCAGCAGCTTTAGTATGACAGGGTCGAACACTGAAGCTTTCTTT.

This rearrangement joins TRBV7-3 to TRBJ2-1; D is perhaps TRBD2 (6 bases). The CDR3 has 15 amino acids. Germline CDR1 and CDR2: SGHTA and FQGTGA. Trimming left V 3 bases short and J 1 base short, with 10 bases between. The CDR3 spells CASSLVGGSYNEQFF. The CDR3 DNA follows: TGTGCCAGCAGCTTGGTTGGGGGGTCCTACAATGAGCAGTTCTTC.

This chain links TRBV5-1 with TRBJ2-5, with 11 positions matching TRBD1. Germline V gene sequence: CDR1 SGHRS, CDR2 YFSETQ. There are 16 residues in the CDR3. The ends lost 5 bases at V and 2 bases at J; junction bases unmatched: 8. CDR3 residues: CASSKRTGGFQETQYF. As DNA, the CDR3 is TGCGCCAGCAGTAAAAGGACAGGGGGCTTTCAAGAGACCCAGTACTTC.

The chain uses TRBV4-3 and TRBJ1-3, with a possible D match to TRBD1 (5 bases). CDR1 LGHNA and CDR2 YSLEER come from the germline V gene. Trimming left V 0 bases short and J 1 base short, with 7 bases between. CDR3 size: 15 residues. The CDR3 nucleotides read TGCGCCAGCAGCCAAGAGCAGGGTTCTGGAAACACCATATATTTT. Translation gives CASSQEQGSGNTIYF.

The V call is TRBV4-2, the J call TRBJ2-7, with TRBD1 as a possible D gene (6 bases). Germline V gene data show CDR1 as LGHNA and CDR2 as YNFKEQ. This CDR3 comprises 15 residues. The V gene lost 8 bases and the J gene lost 0 bases, with 17 bases spanning the gap. The CDR3 DNA reads TGTGCCAGCGCCACAGGGATCCCGACCTCCTACGAGCAGTACTTC. Protein sequence: CASATGIPTSYEQYF.

The CDR3 DNA is TGTGCCAGCAGTTACGGTCGGGACAGTGATTACGAGCAGTACTTC. This encodes CASSYGRDSDYEQYF. The V call is TRBV6-5, the J call TRBJ2-7, with 7 nucleotides matching TRBD1. Per germline, CDR1 MNHEY and CDR2 SVGAGI. The CDR3 is 15 residues long. V shed 2 bases, J shed 4 bases, and the junction held 8 bases outside the gene matches.

This chain joins TRBV11-3 and TRBJ2-1; D gene uncertain. The germline V gene encodes CDR1 SGHNT and CDR2 YENEEA. The CDR3 loop spans 13 amino acids. V was shortened by 0 bases and J by 5 bases, with 5 bases between the two germline ends. The CDR3: CASSLDGDNEQFF. CDR3 in DNA: TGTGCCAGCAGCTTAGATGGAGACAATGAGCAGTTCTTC. Together with reference TRBV11-3 and TRBJ2-1, the CDR3 gives the full variable domain: EAGVVQSPRYKIIEKKQPVAFWCNPISGHNTLYWYLQNLGQGPELLIRYENEEAVDDSQLPKDRFSAERLKGVDSTLKIQPAELGDSAVYLCASSLDGDNEQFFGPGTRLTVL.

V usage is TRBV7-9 and J usage is TRBJ1-5; a possible D gene is TRBD1 (6 bases). Germline V CDR1 and CDR2: SEHNR, FQNEAQ (reference sequence). There are 13 residues in the CDR3. With 4 bases removed from V and 5 bases from J, the gap between germline ends came to 9 bases. The CDR3 is CASSSHRDQPQHF. In nucleotides, the CDR3 is TGTGCCAGCAGCTCCCACAGGGATCAGCCCCAGCATTTT.

In DNA form, the CDR3 reads TGTGCCAGCAGCTTAGTATCGGGGGGGAACACTGAAGCTTTCTTT. Protein sequence: CASSLVSGGNTEAFF. V and J are TRBV7-2 and TRBJ1-1, with D possibly TRBD1 on 5 matching bases. The germline CDR1 and CDR2 sequences are SGHTA and FQGNSA. The CDR3 runs to 15 residues. V lost 1 base to trimming and J lost 1 base, with 10 bases between them.

The chain couples TRBV18 to TRBJ1-1, with 10 nucleotides matching TRBD1. J lost 1 base, V lost 2 bases, and 4 bases had no gene match. Germline V gene sequence: CDR1 KGHSH, CDR2 LQKENI. This CDR3 comprises 16 residues. For the CDR3, the DNA is TGTGCCAGCTCACCATTGACAGGGGGCGCGAACACTGAAGCTTTCTTT. Amino acids: CASSPLTGGANTEAFF.

The chain employs TRBV5-6 and TRBJ2-7; 9 bases align to TRBD2. The germline CDR1 and CDR2 sequences are SGHDT and YYEEEE. V was pared by 4 bases and J by 4 bases, with 12 bases of the junction left unmatched. CDR3 length: 16 residues. The CDR3: CASSGGGGRAGYEQYF. In DNA form, the CDR3 reads TGTGCCAGCAGCGGGGGCGGCGGGAGGGCCGGGTACGAGCAGTACTTC.

The chain recombines TRBV7-3 with TRBJ2-1; 10 bases are shared with TRBD2. The germline CDR1 and CDR2 sequences are SGHTA and FQGTGA. J gave up 2 bases and V 5 bases, and 3 bases lay outside the gene matches. The length of the CDR3 is 15 residues. As DNA, the CDR3 is TGTGCCAGCAGCGTCAGCGGGGGGGCCTACAATGAGCAGTTCTTC. This sequence encodes CASSVSGGAYNEQFF.

The V call is TRBV18, the J call TRBJ2-7, with D hard to call. Per germline, CDR1 KGHSH and CDR2 LQKENI. V was trimmed by 3 bases and J by 6 bases, leaving 12 bases between them. The CDR3 consists of 13 residues. CDR3 nucleotide sequence: TGTGCCAGCTCACCCTCGGTAAACCGCGAGCAGTACTTC. It specifies CASSPSVNREQYF.

V is TRBV5-1 and J is TRBJ1-1; no definite D call. V was cut by 4 bases and J by 7 bases, with 14 bases left in between. In germline, CDR1 is SGHRS, CDR2 YFSETQ. The CDR3 is made up of 13 amino acids. CDR3 protein: CASSLEGGLEAFF. The CDR3 nucleotides are TGCGCCAGCAGCCTGGAGGGCGGACTTGAAGCTTTCTTT.

J is TRBJ2-4 and V is TRBV10-3; tentatively, D is TRBD1 (7 bases). V was clipped by 4 bases and J by 8 bases, with 12 bases between them. This CDR3 is 13 amino acids long. Germline CDR1 and CDR2: ENHRY and SYGVKD. As DNA, the CDR3 is TGTGCCATCAGTGCTCAGGGGGAGGACATTCAGTACTTC. Protein product: CAISAQGEDIQYF.

J is TRBJ2-5 and V is TRBV15; TRBD2 matches 9 bases. TRBJ2-7 explains the end of the DNA better; the J call may be wrong. This CDR3 is built from 18 residues. CDR1 LNHNV and CDR2 YYDKDF come from the germline V gene (reference sequence). CDR3 sequence (DNA): TGTGCCACCAGCAGGGAAGGGTCTGCTAGCGGGGTTACCTACGAGCAGTACTTC. It encodes CATSREGSASGVTYEQYF.

A remark on this clone: Other DNA sequences of this sample code for an identical CDR3. The V gene is TRBV6-1, the J gene TRBJ1-1; 10 nucleotides agree with TRBD1. Germline CDR1 and CDR2: MNHNS and SASEGT. V gave up 4 bases and J gave up 8 bases; unmatched junction bases: 10. The CDR3 has 15 residues. CDR3 nucleotide sequence: TGTGCCAGCAGTGCTTTGACAGGGGGCGGCACCGAAGCTTTCTTT. It yields the protein CASSALTGGGTEAFF.

The rearrangement uses TRBV15 and TRBJ2-2; TRBD1 matches 7 bases. This CDR3 region has 15 residues. V gave up 0 bases and J gave up 8 bases; unmatched junction bases: 6. Germline CDR1 and CDR2: LNHNV and YYDKDF (reference sequence). As DNA, the CDR3 is TGTGCCACCAGCAGAGACCAGGGGGATTCGGGGGAGCTGTTTTTT. This encodes CATSRDQGDSGELFF.

The chain employs TRBV2 and TRBJ2-2, with D possibly TRBD1 on 6 matching bases. Germline V gene lookup returns CDR1 SNHLY and CDR2 FYNNEI. V was shortened by 3 bases and J by 0 bases, with 8 bases between the two germline ends. The CDR3 has 15 amino acids. CDR3 sequence (DNA): TGTGCCAGCAGTGAGGGGACAACGAACACCGGGGAGCTGTTTTTT. This gives the protein CASSEGTTNTGELFF.

The CDR3 DNA reads as TGTGCCAGCTCACCGTTCAGAACCTACGAGCAGTACTTC. Amino acids: CASSPFRTYEQYF. This chain joins TRBV18 and TRBJ2-7; D is undetermined. The germline gives CDR1 KGHSH, CDR2 LQKENI. The CDR3 runs 13 residues. The germline V and J ends were trimmed by 3 bases and 2 bases, with 8 bases remaining between them.

The chain has TRBV4-2 and TRBJ2-4; 10 nucleotides line up with TRBD1. Looked up from germline, CDR1 is LGHNA and CDR2 is YNFKEQ. V shed 0 bases, J shed 5 bases, and the junction held 10 bases outside the gene matches. The CDR3 spans 18 residues. The chain's CDR3 is CASSQEGLRDRGQNIQYF. In nucleotides, the CDR3 is TGTGCCAGCAGCCAAGAGGGCCTGAGGGACAGGGGTCAAAACATTCAGTACTTC.

The chain joins TRBV15 to TRBJ2-1, with 7 bases lining up with TRBD2. V was clipped by 1 base and J by 0 bases; unmatched bases: 3. Germline-derived CDR1 and CDR2 are LNHNV and YYDKDF (reference sequence). The CDR3 has 16 amino acids. CDR3 amino acids: CATSRGGGSSYNEQFF. In nucleotides, the CDR3 is TGTGCCACCAGCAGAGGAGGCGGGAGCTCCTACAATGAGCAGTTCTTC.

The V and J genes are TRBV7-9 and TRBJ1-5; D is ambiguous. CDR1 and CDR2 (germline): SEHNR, FQNEAQ (reference sequence). Deletions cut 5 bases from V and 4 bases from J, with 12 bases between. This CDR3 contains 14 residues. The CDR3 bases are TGTGCCAGCAGCAAGGCCGGGAGTAATCAGCCCCAGCATTTT. It specifies CASSKAGSNQPQHF. The variable domain in full, with the rest retrieved from reference TRBV7-9 and TRBJ1-5, is DTGVSQNPRHKITKRGQNVTFRCDPISEHNRLYWYRQTLGQGPEFLTYFQNEAQLEKSRLLSDRFSAERPKGSFSTLEIQRTEQGDSAMYLCASSKAGSNQPQHFGDGTRLSIL.